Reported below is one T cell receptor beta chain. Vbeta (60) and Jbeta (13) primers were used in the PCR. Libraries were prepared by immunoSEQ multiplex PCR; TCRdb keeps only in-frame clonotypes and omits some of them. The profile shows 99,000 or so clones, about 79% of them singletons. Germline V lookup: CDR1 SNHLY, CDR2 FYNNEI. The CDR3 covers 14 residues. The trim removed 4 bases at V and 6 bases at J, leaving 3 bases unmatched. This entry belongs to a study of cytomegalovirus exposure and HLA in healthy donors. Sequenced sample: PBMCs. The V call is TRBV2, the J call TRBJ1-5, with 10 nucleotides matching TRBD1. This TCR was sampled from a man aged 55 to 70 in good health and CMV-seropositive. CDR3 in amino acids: CASSGTGGTQPQHF. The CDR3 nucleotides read TGTGCCAGCAGTGGGACAGGGGGTACTCAGCCCCAGCATTTT.